The 4 T cell receptor beta chains below were found in one sample sequenced in a study of early T cells in non-severe SARS-CoV-2 infection. TCRdb re-called the 5' RACE reads through MiXCR, storing one row per CDR3 protein. The sample has 74,000 or so distinct CDR3 sequences, 13% seen once. Material for sequencing was whole blood. These receptors all come from an adult who was a healthcare worker with PCR-confirmed SARS-CoV-2 infection or an uninfected control (not recorded which).

The chain is built from TRBV6-6 and TRBJ2-7, with D unclear. The CDR3 sequence is 14 residues long. In germline, CDR1 is MNHNY, CDR2 SVGAGI (reference sequence). The V end was cut by 4 bases, the J end by 3 bases, with 13 bases between. The CDR3 DNA follows: TGTGCCAGCAGTTTCACGAAGGACCTCTACGAGCAGTACTTC. Translated, it gives CASSFTKDLYEQYF.

The chain couples TRBV7-2 to TRBJ2-1, with D perhaps TRBD1 (5 bases). Germline V gives CDR1 SGHTA, CDR2 FQGNSA. The V and J ends lost 5 bases and 0 bases respectively, with 11 bases between them. The CDR3 sequence is 15 residues long. The CDR3 is CASSLQVPSYNEQFF. CDR3 coding DNA: TGTGCCAGCAGCCTACAGGTTCCCTCCTACAATGAGCAGTTCTTC.

The V call is TRBV29-1, the J call TRBJ2-7, with 9 positions matching TRBD1. The J segment lost 3 bases and the V segment lost 7 bases, leaving 7 bases of the junction unmatched. This CDR3 is 13 amino acids long. CDR1 and CDR2 (germline): SQVTM, ANQGSEA. The CDR3 DNA reads TGCAGCGCCGAGGACAGGGGCAACTACGAGCAGTACTTC. The encoded protein is CSAEDRGNYEQYF.

As to this clonotype: A junction end diverges from the germline sequence, so it may reflect a read error. The chain uses TRBV10-3 and TRBJ2-7, with D unclear. CDR1 and CDR2 from the germline V gene are ENHRY and SYGVKD. The CDR3 contains 12 residues. CDR3 in DNA: TGTGCCATCAGTGTAGATCAGTACGAGCTGTACTTC. Its protein product is CAISVDQYELYF.